The rows below give T cell receptor beta chains drawn from one sample of a study of technical replicates of blood from a handful of donors. The repertoire was sequenced with immunoSEQ multiplex PCR; TCRdb's copy has only in-frame clones and lacks some. The sample holds roughly 76,000 clones, roughly 94% seen once. The sequenced material came from T cells isolated from PBMCs. These receptors were obtained from a human donor in good health. Both conserved end residues are part of each CDR3. Fields, in order: CDR3 DNA, CDR3 protein, D gene, clone size, J gene, V gene. D genes are given only for firm matches. Some rows mark clone size as missing; the rest say once, few, many or name a class of expanded clone.

TGTGCCAGCAGCGCGTCCGGGACAGGGGATTTCGGGGAGCTGTTTTTT,CASSASGTGDFGELFF,TRBD1,-,TRBJ2-2,TRBV7-9
TGTGCCAGCAGCCAAGATTGGCTAGCGGACACAGATACGCAGTATTTT,CASSQDWLADTDTQYF,TRBD2,-,TRBJ2-3,TRBV4-2
TGTGCCAGCAGTCAAGGACAGGGGTTGGGGTTCCACTTT,CASSQGQGLGFHF,TRBD1,-,TRBJ1-6,TRBV6-6
TGCGCCAGCAGCGCCCGGGACAGTGAAGCTTTCTTT,CASSARDSEAFF,TRBD1,few,TRBJ1-1,TRBV5-1
TGTGCCAGCGGACCGGGACAGTGGGGTGAAAAACTGTTTTTT,CASGPGQWGEKLFF,TRBD1,-,TRBJ1-4,TRBV28
TGTGCCAGCAGTTTACAGGGGGCCGGGGAGCTGTTTTTT,CASSLQGAGELFF,TRBD1,-,TRBJ2-2,TRBV5-6
TGTGCAAGTCGCTTAGGCAGGACTAGCGGTAGTGATAGGTCCTACAATGAGCAGTTCTTC,CASRLGRTSGSDRSYNEQFF,-,-,TRBJ2-1,TRBV12-2
TGCGCCAGTGGCCCCCCGTTCGGACGGGATGAAGCTTTCTTT,CASGPPFGRDEAFF,-,-,TRBJ1-1,TRBV5-1
TGCGCCAGCAGCCAAGAACCAGGGCGCGACACTGAAGCTTTCTTT,CASSQEPGRDTEAFF,-,once,TRBJ1-1,TRBV4-1
TGTGCCAGCAGTTACCAGGGGGCGAGGGCGAACACTGAAGCTTTCTTT,CASSYQGARANTEAFF,TRBD1,-,TRBJ1-1,TRBV6-6
TGTGCCAGCAGCAAAAGTAACTGCTACACCGGGGAGCTGTTTTTT,CASSKSNCYTGELFF,-,once,TRBJ2-2,TRBV21-1
TGTGCCAGCAGCTCCCCCCAGAACACTGAAGCTTTCTTT,CASSSPQNTEAFF,-,-,TRBJ1-1,TRBV7-9
TGTGCCAGCAGCCAAGCGAACTTGGACGAGCAGTACTTC,CASSQANLDEQYF,-,-,TRBJ2-7,TRBV11-3
TGTGCCAGCAGTTTCGGGGGGACATCTAATGAAAAACTGTTTTTT,CASSFGGTSNEKLFF,-,-,TRBJ1-4,TRBV27
TGTGCCAGCAGCTTACAAGATTCAAGGGGTGAAGCTTTCTTT,CASSLQDSRGEAFF,-,-,TRBJ1-1,TRBV7-3
TGTGCCAGCAGTCAAAAGGGGACACTAGCGGGGCGGACCGGGGAGCTGTTTTTT,CASSQKGTLAGRTGELFF,TRBD2,-,TRBJ2-2,TRBV2
TGCGCCAGCGGAAACAGGGCGTTGAACACTGAAGCTTTCTTT,CASGNRALNTEAFF,-,once,TRBJ1-1,TRBV5-1
TGTGCCAGTGGAGCCGTCATGAACACTGAAGCTTTCTTT,CASGAVMNTEAFF,-,-,TRBJ1-1,TRBV27
TGTGCCAGCGGGACAGAACAAGAGACCCAGTACTTC,CASGTEQETQYF,TRBD1,-,TRBJ2-5,TRBV2
TGCGCCAGCAGTTTCGGACAGGGCAACACCATATATTTT,CASSFGQGNTIYF,TRBD1,-,TRBJ1-3,TRBV5-1
TGTGCCAGCAGTTACGGGGCCCCGTACAATGAGCAGTTCTTC,CASSYGAPYNEQFF,-,-,TRBJ2-1,TRBV6-5
TGTGCCAGCAGCTTCCGGGACAGAAACACTGAAGCTTTCTTT,CASSFRDRNTEAFF,TRBD1,-,TRBJ1-1,TRBV7-9
TGTGCCAGCAAAAAACAGGGATTGCATGGCTACACCTTC,CASKKQGLHGYTF,-,-,TRBJ1-2,TRBV6-5
TGCGCCAGCAGTGAGGCTCCACTAGAGACCCAGTACTTC,CASSEAPLETQYF,-,-,TRBJ2-5,TRBV10-1
TGTGCCAGCAGCGCTCGACACCTACCTCACTCTGGGGCCAACGTCCTGACTTTC,CASSARHLPHSGANVLTF,-,-,TRBJ2-6,TRBV9
TGTGCCAGCAGCTTAATGCAGGGGGCAGACTATGGCTACACCTTC,CASSLMQGADYGYTF,TRBD1,-,TRBJ1-2,TRBV7-9
TGTGCCACAGAACGAGCGGGAGCGATTGAGCAGTTCTTC,CATERAGAIEQFF,TRBD2,-,TRBJ2-1,TRBV5-4
TGTGCCAGTAAAGGCCTGGAGGCGGGAAACACCATATATTTT,CASKGLEAGNTIYF,-,-,TRBJ1-3,TRBV19
TGTGCCAGCAGCGTTAAGGGACAAGGAGGTTCACCCCTCCACTTT,CASSVKGQGGSPLHF,-,-,TRBJ1-6,TRBV9
TGTGCCAGCAGTGACGGACTAGCGGGAAAGTACATTCAGTACTTC,CASSDGLAGKYIQYF,TRBD2,-,TRBJ2-4,TRBV28
TGTGCCAGCAGTGCACAGGGAGACGCTGGAAACACCATATATTTT,CASSAQGDAGNTIYF,-,once,TRBJ1-3,TRBV28
TGTGCCAGCAGGGTAGCGGGGGCGAACACCGGGGAGCTGTTTTTT,CASRVAGANTGELFF,TRBD2,-,TRBJ2-2,TRBV5-6
TGTGCCAGCAGCTCGGACAGGGGAAACTATGGCTACACCTTC,CASSSDRGNYGYTF,TRBD1,-,TRBJ1-2,TRBV5-4
TGTGCCAGTAAGGGGGTTAGCGGGAGGGATCACTACAATGAGCAGTTCTTC,CASKGVSGRDHYNEQFF,TRBD2,once,TRBJ2-1,TRBV19
TGTGCCAGCAGCTTCGCGGGACAGCCTTACACCGGGGAGCTGTTTTTT,CASSFAGQPYTGELFF,-,-,TRBJ2-2,TRBV5-6
TGTGCCAGCAGTCCCCAACGGGTTAGCGGGATCCCGAACACCGGGGAGCTGTTTTTT,CASSPQRVSGIPNTGELFF,TRBD2,-,TRBJ2-2,TRBV28
TGTGCCAGCAGCTTCATCAGGGGGACAAGCTACGAGCAGTACTTC,CASSFIRGTSYEQYF,TRBD1,-,TRBJ2-7,TRBV11-1
TGTGCCAGCTCACCACCTGGGGGGACTTATACTCAGCCCCAGCATTTT,CASSPPGGTYTQPQHF,-,-,TRBJ1-5,TRBV18
TGTGCCAGCGGGAGGGGTGACCAAGAGACCCAGTACTTC,CASGRGDQETQYF,TRBD2,-,TRBJ2-5,TRBV2
TGCGCCAGCAGCCAAGACCGTAGCGGGGCTTGGCAGTTCTTC,CASSQDRSGAWQFF,TRBD2,-,TRBJ2-1,TRBV4-1
TGTGCCAGCAGCCTGAGTAGTTCCAACTATGGCTACACCTTC,CASSLSSSNYGYTF,-,few,TRBJ1-2,TRBV7-9
TGTGCCATCAGCAAAGTACCGGGACAGGGGGGAGAGACCCAGTACTTC,CAISKVPGQGGETQYF,TRBD1,-,TRBJ2-5,TRBV10-3
TGCGCCAGCAGCCTCGGACAGGGACGAGCCTACGAGCAGTACTTC,CASSLGQGRAYEQYF,TRBD1,-,TRBJ2-7,TRBV5-1
TGTGCCAGCAGCTTGGGAGGGACAGCCCATGAAAAACTGTTTTTT,CASSLGGTAHEKLFF,TRBD1,-,TRBJ1-4,TRBV5-6
TGTGCCAGCAGTTCCCGGACTAGCGGGTCCTACAATGAGCAGTTCTTC,CASSSRTSGSYNEQFF,TRBD2,-,TRBJ2-1,TRBV27
TGTGCCAGCAGCTCCGAGTCAAACACCATATATTTT,CASSSESNTIYF,-,-,TRBJ1-3,TRBV7-2
TGCGCCAGCAGCCCGACCCCCCAGGGGAGGGTGACTGAAGCTTTCTTT,CASSPTPQGRVTEAFF,-,-,TRBJ1-1,TRBV4-1
TGTGCCAGCAGCTTAGGATACAGGGACGAGCAGTACTTC,CASSLGYRDEQYF,-,-,TRBJ2-7,TRBV7-2